These 18 T cell receptor beta chains originate from one sample sequenced in a study of T cells expressing NK-cell markers. Reanalyzing the 5' RACE reads, TCRdb keeps one entry per CDR3 protein, without DNA. The sample data list roughly 380,000 distinct CDR3 sequences. The sample consisted of blood T cells: a sorted CD56 or NKG2C T cell subset, CD4+ or CD8+ T cells, or bulk PBMC T cells (not recorded which). The receptors originated from a man between 18 and 69 years old in good health.

This chain uses TRBV4-1 with TRBJ2-1; TCRdb's D call of TRBD2 is untestable without DNA. The germline V gene encodes CDR1 MGHRA and CDR2 YSYEKL. The CDR3 spans 16 residues. The CDR3 sequence is CASSHPLAGAGDEQFF.

V gene TRBV2 combines with J gene TRBJ2-7; TCRdb lists TRBD1, though no DNA is available to test this call. This CDR3 has 16 amino acids. Germline values: CDR1 SNHLY, CDR2 FYNNEI. The CDR3 loop reads CASSEALTGQGYEQYF.

The J gene is TRBJ2-5, the V gene TRBV5-1; TCRdb gives TRBD2 as the D gene, but with no DNA this cannot be confirmed. The CDR3 contains 13 residues. Germline CDR1 reads SGHRS; CDR2 reads YFSETQ. CDR3 region: CASSPTSRETQYF.

The chain recombines TRBV6-5 with TRBJ1-2; as DNA is missing, the TRBD1 call by TCRdb cannot be tested. The length of the CDR3 is 16 residues. Per the germline V gene, CDR1 is MNHEY and CDR2 is SVGAGI. CDR3: CASSYGGGGNNYGYTF.

V and J are TRBV5-4 and TRBJ2-4; the TCRdb D gene call, TRBD1, has no DNA to confirm it. From germline, CDR1 is SGHNT and CDR2 YYREEE (reference sequence). CDR3 length: 17 amino acids. The CDR3 protein is CASSLAMGRGAKNIQYF.

The CDR3 sequence: CASSSPGPARELFF. This chain uses TRBV6-5 with TRBJ2-2; TCRdb's assignment of TRBD1 cannot be checked, as there is no DNA. The germline V gene has CDR1 MNHEY and CDR2 SVGAGI. CDR3 length: 14 amino acids.

CDR3 in amino acids: CASGSLPSGDNEQFF. This rearrangement joins TRBV12-5 to TRBJ2-1; TCRdb reports TRBD2, a call that lacks DNA to check it against. This CDR3 region has 15 residues. Germline CDR1 and CDR2: LGHNT and FRNRAP.

The chain uses TRBV29-1 and TRBJ1-4; TCRdb lists TRBD1, though no DNA is available to test this call. Germline values: CDR1 SQVTM, CDR2 ANQGSEA. This CDR3 region has 14 residues. The CDR3 spells CSVTRTGRGEKLFF.

V gene TRBV30 combines with J gene TRBJ2-7; TCRdb selects TRBD2, and the lack of DNA leaves this call unchecked. The CDR3 runs 12 residues. Germline CDR1 reads GTSNPN; CDR2 reads SVGIG (reference sequence). CDR3 sequence: CAWSIRAREQYF.

The V and J genes are TRBV5-1 and TRBJ2-3; TCRdb's D gene call, TRBD1, goes unchecked for lack of DNA. Germline V CDR1 and CDR2: SGHRS, YFSETQ. The CDR3 contains 16 residues. The CDR3 reads CASSPYGGTATDTQYF.

V usage is TRBV24-1 and J usage is TRBJ2-3; TCRdb's D gene call, TRBD2, goes unchecked for lack of DNA. The CDR3 length is 16 residues. Germline loops: CDR1 KGHDR, CDR2 SFDVKD. CDR3: CATSDSAYGPSETQYF.

The gene calls are TRBV29-1 and TRBJ2-1; TCRdb names TRBD2, which stays unverified in the absence of DNA. The CDR3 extends over 15 amino acids. Per germline, CDR1 SQVTM and CDR2 ANQGSEA. CDR3 sequence reads: CSVAAGTSGGNEQFF.

The chain links TRBV21-1 to TRBJ2-7; checking the TCRdb D call of TRBD1 is not possible without DNA. TRBV21-1 is a known pseudogene. The CDR3 loop spans 17 amino acids. The CDR3 sequence: CASSKRWSGRIITEQYF.

J is TRBJ2-3 and V is TRBV20-1; absent DNA, TCRdb's TRBD2 call cannot be checked. Germline-derived CDR1 and CDR2 are DFQATT and SNEGSKA (reference sequence). The CDR3 covers 14 residues. The CDR3 is CSVVERGGRDTQYF.

The gene calls are TRBV7-9 and TRBJ1-5; TCRdb outputs TRBD1, but without DNA this stays unchecked. This CDR3 has 14 residues. The germline gives CDR1 SEHNR, CDR2 FQNEAQ (reference sequence). The CDR3 loop is CASSLGGAGQPQHF. The complete variable domain, with remaining parts taken from reference TRBV7-9 and TRBJ1-5, reads DTGVSQNPRHKITKRGQNVTFRCDPISEHNRLYWYRQTLGQGPEFLTYFQNEAQLEKSRLLSDRFSAERPKGSFSTLEIQRTEQGDSAMYLCASSLGGAGQPQHFGDGTRLSIL.

The genes are TRBV28 and TRBJ2-3; TCRdb selects TRBD2, and the lack of DNA leaves this call unchecked. The CDR3 has 17 residues. The germline V gene encodes CDR1 MDHEN and CDR2 SYDVKM. The CDR3 region is CASSPGTSGASTDTQYF.

This rearrangement joins TRBV3-1 to TRBJ1-3. CDR1 and CDR2 (germline): LGHDT, YNNKEL (reference sequence). The CDR3 is 17 amino acids. Here the CDR3 reads CASSQDLRQAAGNTIYF.

V and J are TRBV12-3 or TRBV12-4 and TRBJ2-3. The CDR3 length is 14 residues. The CDR3 reads CATKKTFSTDTQYF.